This TCR beta chain was sequenced during a study of response to subunit inactivated influenza vaccine. Each CDR3 protein is one row after TCRdb ran MiXCR on the RT-PCR reads. The table has approximately 730,000 distinct CDR3 sequences, more than 11% seen once. Germline loops: CDR1 MNHNS, CDR2 SASEGT. Trimming took 5 bases from V and 0 from J, leaving 21 bases between them. The CDR3 loop spans 18 amino acids. In regard to this clonotype: Its antigen is still unknown.

Notes on the study in general: The authors suggested that every seasonal influenza vaccination recruits few new T cells.

The clonotype comes from a middle-aged man who received an inactivated influenza vaccine. J is TRBJ2-3 and V is TRBV6-1; weak D call: TRBD2 (6 bases). Material: PBMCs from blood, obtained less than 15 days before vaccination. CDR3 sequence reads: CASSRQKVSGSSTDTQYF. CDR3 nucleotide sequence: TGTGCCAGCAGTCGCCAAAAAGTAAGCGGGTCGAGCACAGATACGCAGTATTTT.